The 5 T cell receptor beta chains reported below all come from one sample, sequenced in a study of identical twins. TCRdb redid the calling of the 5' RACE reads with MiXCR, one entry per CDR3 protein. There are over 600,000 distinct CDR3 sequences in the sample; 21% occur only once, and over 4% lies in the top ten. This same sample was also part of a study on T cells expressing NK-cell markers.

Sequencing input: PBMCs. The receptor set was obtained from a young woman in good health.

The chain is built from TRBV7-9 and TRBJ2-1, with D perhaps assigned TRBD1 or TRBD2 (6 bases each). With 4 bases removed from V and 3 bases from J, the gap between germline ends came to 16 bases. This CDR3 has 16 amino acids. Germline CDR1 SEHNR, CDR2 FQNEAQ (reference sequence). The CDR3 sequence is CASSSSGGDVYNEQFF. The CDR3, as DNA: TGTGCCAGCAGCTCCTCCGGGGGCGATGTCTACAATGAGCAGTTCTTC.

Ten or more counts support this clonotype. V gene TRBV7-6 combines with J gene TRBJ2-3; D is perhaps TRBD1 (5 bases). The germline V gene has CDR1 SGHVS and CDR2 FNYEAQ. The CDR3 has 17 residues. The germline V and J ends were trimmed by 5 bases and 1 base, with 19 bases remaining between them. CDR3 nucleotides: TGTGCCAGCAGCCGCTTAGGACACGGAGAAGGCACAGATACGCAGTATTTT. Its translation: CASSRLGHGEGTDTQYF.

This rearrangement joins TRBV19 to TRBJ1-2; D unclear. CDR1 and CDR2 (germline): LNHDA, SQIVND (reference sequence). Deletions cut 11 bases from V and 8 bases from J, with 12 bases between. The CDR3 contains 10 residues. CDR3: CAARGVGYTF. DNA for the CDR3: TGTGCCGCCCGCGGGGTAGGCTACACCTTC.

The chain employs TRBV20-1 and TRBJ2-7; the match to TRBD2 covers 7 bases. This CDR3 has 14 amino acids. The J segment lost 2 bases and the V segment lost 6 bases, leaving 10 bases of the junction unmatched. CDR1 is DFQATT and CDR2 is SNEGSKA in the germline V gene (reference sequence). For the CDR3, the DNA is TGCAGTGCCAGTGGGGCTAGCGGTACCTACGAGCAGTACTTC. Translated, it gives CSASGASGTYEQYF.

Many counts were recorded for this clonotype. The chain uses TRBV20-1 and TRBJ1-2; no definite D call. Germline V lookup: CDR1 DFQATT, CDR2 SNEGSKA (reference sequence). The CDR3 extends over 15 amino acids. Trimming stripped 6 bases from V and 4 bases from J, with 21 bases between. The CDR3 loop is CSATTHIREGYGYTF. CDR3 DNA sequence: TGCAGTGCCACTACCCACATCAGAGAGGGCTATGGCTACACCTTC.